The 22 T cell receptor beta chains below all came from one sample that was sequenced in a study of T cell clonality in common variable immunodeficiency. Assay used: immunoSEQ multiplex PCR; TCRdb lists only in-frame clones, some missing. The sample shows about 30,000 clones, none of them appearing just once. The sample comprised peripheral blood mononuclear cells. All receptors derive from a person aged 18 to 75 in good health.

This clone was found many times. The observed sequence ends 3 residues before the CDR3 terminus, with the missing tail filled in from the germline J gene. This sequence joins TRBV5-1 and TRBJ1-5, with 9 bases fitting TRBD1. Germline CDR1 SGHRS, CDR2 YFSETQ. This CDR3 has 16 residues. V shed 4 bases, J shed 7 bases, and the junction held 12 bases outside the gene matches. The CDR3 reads CASSPTGQGGGQPQHF. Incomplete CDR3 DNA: TGCGCCAGCAGCCCAACGGGACAGGGTGGAGGACAGCCC.

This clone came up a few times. The covered CDR3 bases are TGTGCCAGTATTTGGCGGGGAACTAGCAATCAGCCC. It is translated as CASIWRGTSNQP. The CDR3, in full, reads CASIWRGTSNQPQHF. The chain couples TRBV19 to TRBJ1-5; D unresolved. The read finishes 3 residues shy of the CDR3 end, and the germline J gene is used to complete it. This CDR3 comprises 15 residues. Trimming left V 7 bases short and J 0 bases short, with 13 bases between. Germline-derived CDR1 and CDR2 are LNHDA and SQIVND (reference sequence).

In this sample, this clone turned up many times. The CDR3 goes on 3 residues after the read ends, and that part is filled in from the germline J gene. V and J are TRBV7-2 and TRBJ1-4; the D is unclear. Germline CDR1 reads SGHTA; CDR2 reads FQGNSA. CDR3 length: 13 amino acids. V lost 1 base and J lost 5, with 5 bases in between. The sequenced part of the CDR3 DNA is TGTGCCAGCAGCTTAGAGCCAAATGAAAAA. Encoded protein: CASSLEPNEK. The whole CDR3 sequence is CASSLEPNEKLFF. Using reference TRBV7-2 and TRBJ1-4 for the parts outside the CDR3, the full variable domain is GAGVSQSPSNKVTEKGKDVELRCDPISGHTALYWYRQSLGQGLEFLIYFQGNSAPDKSGLPSDRFSAERTGGSVSTLTIQRTQQEDSAVYLCASSLEPNEKLFFGSGTQLSVL.

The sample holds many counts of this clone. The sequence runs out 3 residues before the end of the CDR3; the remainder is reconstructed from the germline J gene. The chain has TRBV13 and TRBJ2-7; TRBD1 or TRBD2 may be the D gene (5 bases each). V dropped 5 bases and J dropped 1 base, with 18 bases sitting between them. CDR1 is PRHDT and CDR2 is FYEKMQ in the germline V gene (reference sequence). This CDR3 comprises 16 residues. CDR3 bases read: TGTGCCAGCAGCCCAACCGAGGGGTCGCGATCCTACGAG. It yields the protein CASSPTEGSRSYE. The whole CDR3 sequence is CASSPTEGSRSYEQYF.

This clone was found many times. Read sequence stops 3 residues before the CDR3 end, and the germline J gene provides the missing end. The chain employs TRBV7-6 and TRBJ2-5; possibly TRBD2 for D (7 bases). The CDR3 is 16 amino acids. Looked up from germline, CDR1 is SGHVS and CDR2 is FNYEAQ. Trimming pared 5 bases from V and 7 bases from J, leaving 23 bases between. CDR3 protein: CASSPIGGATMGTQYF. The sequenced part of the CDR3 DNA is TGTGCCAGCAGCCCCATAGGGGGGGCAACGATGGGGACC.

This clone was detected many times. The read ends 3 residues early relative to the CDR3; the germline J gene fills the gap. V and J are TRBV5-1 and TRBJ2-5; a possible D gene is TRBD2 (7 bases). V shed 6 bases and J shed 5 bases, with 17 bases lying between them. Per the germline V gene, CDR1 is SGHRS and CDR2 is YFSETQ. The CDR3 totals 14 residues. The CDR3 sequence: CASTKGEGWETQYF. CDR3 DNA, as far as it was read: TGCGCCAGCACCAAGGGGGAGGGTTGGGAGACC.

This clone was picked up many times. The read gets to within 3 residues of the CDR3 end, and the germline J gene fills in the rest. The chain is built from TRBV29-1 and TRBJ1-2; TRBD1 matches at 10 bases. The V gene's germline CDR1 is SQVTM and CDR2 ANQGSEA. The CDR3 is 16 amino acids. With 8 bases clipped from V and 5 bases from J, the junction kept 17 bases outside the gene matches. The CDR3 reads CSILMGDRGLWYGYTF. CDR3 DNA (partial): TGCAGCATTCTTATGGGGGACAGGGGATTGTGGTATGGC.

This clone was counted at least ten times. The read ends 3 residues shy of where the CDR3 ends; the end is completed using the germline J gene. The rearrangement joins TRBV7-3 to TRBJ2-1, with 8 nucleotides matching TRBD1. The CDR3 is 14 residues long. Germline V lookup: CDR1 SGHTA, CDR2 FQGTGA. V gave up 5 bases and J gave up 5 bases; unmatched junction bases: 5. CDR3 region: CASSRDRLNNEQFF. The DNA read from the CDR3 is TGTGCCAGCAGCCGGGACAGGTTGAACAATGAG.

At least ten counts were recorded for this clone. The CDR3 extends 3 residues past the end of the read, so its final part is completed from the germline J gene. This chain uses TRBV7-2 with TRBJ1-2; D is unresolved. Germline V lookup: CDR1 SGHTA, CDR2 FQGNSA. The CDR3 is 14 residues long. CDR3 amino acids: CASSRTVSGQPYTF. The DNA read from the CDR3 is TGTGCCAGCAGCCGGACTGTGAGCGGTCAGCCC.

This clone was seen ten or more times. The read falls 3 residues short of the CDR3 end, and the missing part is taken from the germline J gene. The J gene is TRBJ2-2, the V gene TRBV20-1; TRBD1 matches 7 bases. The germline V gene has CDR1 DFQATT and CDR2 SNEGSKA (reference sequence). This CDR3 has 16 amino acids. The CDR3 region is CSLLPPRDRSSGELFF. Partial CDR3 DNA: TGCAGCTTGTTACCACCCCGGGACAGATCATCCGGGGAG.

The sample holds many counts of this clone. CDR3 residues: CASRGVRQPQHF. Partial CDR3 DNA: TGTGCCAGCAGAGGGGTGCGGCAGCCC. The chain has TRBV6-2 or TRBV6-3 and TRBJ1-5; possible D gene TRBD1, 5 bases. The read ends 3 residues before the CDR3 terminus; that terminus is restored from the germline J gene. Trimming cost V 6 bases and J 7 bases, with 10 bases left between them. Germline V gives CDR1 MNHEY, CDR2 SVGEGT. This CDR3 comprises 12 residues.

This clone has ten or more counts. CDR3 sequence reads: CASSPFPGLEAEAFF. The CDR3 DNA, read in part, is TGTGCCAGCAGCCCTTTCCCTGGGCTGGAGGCTGAA. The J gene is TRBJ1-1, the V gene TRBV7-9; D is unresolved. The read halts 3 residues ahead of the CDR3 end, with the missing end drawn from the germline J gene. The V gene lost 5 bases and the J gene lost 6 bases, with 19 bases spanning the gap. CDR3 length: 15 residues. Germline lookup yields CDR1 SEHNR and CDR2 FQNEAQ (reference sequence).

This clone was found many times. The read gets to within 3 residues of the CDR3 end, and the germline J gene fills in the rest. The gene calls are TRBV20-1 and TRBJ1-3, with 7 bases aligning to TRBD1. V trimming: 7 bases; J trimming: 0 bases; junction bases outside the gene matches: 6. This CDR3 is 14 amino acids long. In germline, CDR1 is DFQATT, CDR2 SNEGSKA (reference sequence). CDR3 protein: CSVPQGSSGNTIYF. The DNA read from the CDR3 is TGCAGTGTCCCACAGGGGAGCTCTGGAAACACC.

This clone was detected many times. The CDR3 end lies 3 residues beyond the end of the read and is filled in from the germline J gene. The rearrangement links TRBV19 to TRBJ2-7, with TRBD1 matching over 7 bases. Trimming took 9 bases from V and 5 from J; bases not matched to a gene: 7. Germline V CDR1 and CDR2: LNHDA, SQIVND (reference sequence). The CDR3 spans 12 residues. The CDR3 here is CASRTGGNEQYF. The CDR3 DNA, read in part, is TGTGCCAGCAGGACAGGAGGTAACGAG.

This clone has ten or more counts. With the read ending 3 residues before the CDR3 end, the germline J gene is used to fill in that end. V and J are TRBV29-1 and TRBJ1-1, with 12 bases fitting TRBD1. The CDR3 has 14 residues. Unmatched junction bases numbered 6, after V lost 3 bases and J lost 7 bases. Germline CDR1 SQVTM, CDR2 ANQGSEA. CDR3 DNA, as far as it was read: TGCAGCGTTGAGGGACAGGGGGCTGGAGATGAA. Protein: CSVEGQGAGDE. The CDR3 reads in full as CSVEGQGAGDEAFF.

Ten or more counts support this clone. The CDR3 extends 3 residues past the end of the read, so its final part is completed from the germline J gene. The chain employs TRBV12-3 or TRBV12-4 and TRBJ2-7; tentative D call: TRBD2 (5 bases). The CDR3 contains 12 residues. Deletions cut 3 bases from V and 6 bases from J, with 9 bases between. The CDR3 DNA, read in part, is TGTGCCAGCAGTTTTAGCGCAGTCGAG. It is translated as CASSFSAVE. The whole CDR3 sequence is CASSFSAVEQYF.

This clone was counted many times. The CDR3 spells CASSKRQAGEKLFF. Partial CDR3 DNA: TGTGCCAGTAGTAAAAGACAGGCCGGCGAAAAA. The chain combines TRBV19 with TRBJ1-4; a weak D match, TRBD1 (6 bases). The read gets to within 3 residues of the CDR3 end, and the germline J gene fills in the rest. Per the germline V gene, CDR1 is LNHDA and CDR2 is SQIVND (reference sequence). The CDR3 is 14 residues long. Between the trimmed V and J ends, which lost 4 bases and 8 bases, there was a span of 14 bases.

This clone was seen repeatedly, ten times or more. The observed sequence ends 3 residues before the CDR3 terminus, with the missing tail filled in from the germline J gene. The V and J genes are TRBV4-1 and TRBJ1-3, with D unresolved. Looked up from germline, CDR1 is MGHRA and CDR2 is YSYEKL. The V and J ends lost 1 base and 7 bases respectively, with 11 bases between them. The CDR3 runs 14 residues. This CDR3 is CASSQVPQRNTIYF. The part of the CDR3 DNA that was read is TGCGCCAGCAGCCAAGTCCCCCAGAGGAACACC.

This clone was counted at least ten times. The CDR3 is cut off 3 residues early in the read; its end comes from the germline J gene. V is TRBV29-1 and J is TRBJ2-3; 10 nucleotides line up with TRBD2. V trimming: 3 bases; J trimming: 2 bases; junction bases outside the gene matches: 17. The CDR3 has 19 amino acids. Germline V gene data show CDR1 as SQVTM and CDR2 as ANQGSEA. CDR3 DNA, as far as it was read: TGCAGCGTTGACACGTGGGCCGCGGCTAGCGGGGGAACCACAGATACG. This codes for CSVDTWAAASGGTTDT. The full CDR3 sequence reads CSVDTWAAASGGTTDTQYF.

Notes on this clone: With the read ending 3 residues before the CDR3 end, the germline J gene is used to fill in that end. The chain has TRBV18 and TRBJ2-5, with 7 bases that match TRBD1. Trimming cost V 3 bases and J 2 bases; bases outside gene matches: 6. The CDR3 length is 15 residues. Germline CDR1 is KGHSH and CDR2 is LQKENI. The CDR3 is CASSPISTGQETQYF. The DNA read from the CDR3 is TGTGCCAGCTCACCCATATCGACAGGGCAAGAGACC. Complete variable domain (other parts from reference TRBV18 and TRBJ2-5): NAGVMQNPRHLVRRRGQEARLRCSPMKGHSHVYWYRQLPEEGLKFMVYLQKENIIDESGMPKERFSAEFPKEGPSILRIQQVVRGDSAAYFCASSPISTGQETQYFGPGTRLLVL.

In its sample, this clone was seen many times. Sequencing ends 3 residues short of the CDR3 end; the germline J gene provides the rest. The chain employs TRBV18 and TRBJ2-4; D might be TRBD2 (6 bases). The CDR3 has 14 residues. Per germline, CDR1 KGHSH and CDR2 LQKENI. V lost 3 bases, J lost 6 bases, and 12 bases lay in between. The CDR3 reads CASSPGLSGNIQYF. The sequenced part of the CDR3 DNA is TGTGCCAGCTCACCGGGGCTTAGCGGAAACATT.

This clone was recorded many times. CDR3 bases read: TGTGCCAGCAGCCCTCAAAGATGGCGGGGGGGCTACGAG. Amino acids: CASSPQRWRGGYE. The full CDR3 protein is CASSPQRWRGGYEQYF. The chain recombines TRBV14 with TRBJ2-7; 9 nucleotides line up with TRBD2. The read finishes 3 residues shy of the CDR3 end, and the germline J gene is used to complete it. Germline CDR1 SGHDN, CDR2 FVKESK. The CDR3 length is 16 residues. Unmatched junction bases numbered 10, after V lost 4 bases and J lost 3 bases. Full variable domain (rest looked up from reference TRBV14 and TRBJ2-7): EAGVTQFPSHSVIEKGQTVTLRCDPISGHDNLYWYRRVMGKEIKFLLHFVKESKQDESGMPNNRFLAERTGGTYSTLKVQPAELEDSGVYFCASSPQRWRGGYEQYFGPGTRLTVT.